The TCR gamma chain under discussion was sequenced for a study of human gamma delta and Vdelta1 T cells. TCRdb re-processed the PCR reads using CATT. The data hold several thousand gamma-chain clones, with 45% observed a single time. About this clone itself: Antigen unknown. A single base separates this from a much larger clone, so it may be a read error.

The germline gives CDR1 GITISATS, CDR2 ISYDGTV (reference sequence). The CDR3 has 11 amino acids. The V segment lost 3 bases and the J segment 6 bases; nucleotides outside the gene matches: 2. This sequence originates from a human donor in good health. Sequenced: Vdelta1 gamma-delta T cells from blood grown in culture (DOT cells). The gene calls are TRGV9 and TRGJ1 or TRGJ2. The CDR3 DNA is TGTGCCTTGTGGGAGTGTTATAAGAAACTCTTT. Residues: CALWECYKKLF.